One sample yielded the 27 T cell receptor beta chains listed below, sequenced in a study of CXCR3-negative and CXCR3-positive naive CD8 T cells. These TCRs are of unknown antigen specificity. Study findings and constraints: Naive cells positive for CXCR3 carried more hydrophobic TRB CDR3s than CXCR3-negative ones.

All TRB cDNA libraries came from 5' RACE performed with UMI labels. TCRdb re-called the 5' RACE reads, yielding one record per CDR3 amino acid sequence without DNA. The table gives under 150,000 distinct CDR3 sequences; the top ten clones make up 0.4% to 0.5% of it. The sequenced material came from naive CXCR3+ CD8+ T cells from blood. This sample's subset: CD45RO-CCR7+CD27+CD95- naive CD8+ T cells expressing CXCR3 (TNR3+). These receptors came from a human donor in good health. Some clones in this sample may be carry-over from other donors' samples.

The chain combines TRBV5-1 with TRBJ2-5; the D call from TCRdb, TRBD1, cannot be confirmed without DNA. This CDR3 has 12 residues. The V gene's germline CDR1 is SGHRS and CDR2 YFSETQ. CDR3 amino acids: CASSEGWETQYF.

This chain uses TRBV6-5 with TRBJ2-2; the D call of TRBD2 rests on TCRdb alone, since no DNA is present to check it. Germline values: CDR1 MNHEY, CDR2 SVGAGI. The CDR3 runs to 15 residues. CDR3 protein: CASSLYSGGLGELFF.

The genes are TRBV24-1 and TRBJ2-5; TCRdb proposes TRBD2, but this gene call is untestable without DNA. Germline V gene sequence: CDR1 KGHDR, CDR2 SFDVKD. This CDR3 has 18 amino acids. CDR3 amino acids: CATSDPRTSGRYQETQYF.

This chain connects TRBV5-6 to TRBJ2-7; the TRBD2 assignment by TCRdb is unverifiable without DNA. This CDR3 has 17 amino acids. CDR1 is SGHDT, CDR2 YYEEEE, per germline. The CDR3 reads CASSFGASGMSSYEQYF.

CDR3 amino acids: CASSFVGTDTQYF. The rearrangement uses TRBV12-3 or TRBV12-4 and TRBJ2-3. The CDR3 has 13 residues.

This chain joins TRBV7-9 and TRBJ2-1; with no DNA, the TCRdb D assignment of TRBD2 cannot be verified. The CDR3 covers 15 residues. CDR1 and CDR2 (germline): SEHNR, FQNEAQ (reference sequence). CDR3 sequence reads: CASSLGLAGYNEQFF. Full variable domain (remainder filled in from reference TRBV7-9 and TRBJ2-1): DTGVSQNPRHKITKRGQNVTFRCDPISEHNRLYWYRQTLGQGPEFLTYFQNEAQLEKSRLLSDRFSAERPKGSFSTLEIQRTEQGDSAMYLCASSLGLAGYNEQFFGPGTRLTVL.

V and J are TRBV23-1 and TRBJ2-1; the D call of TRBD1 rests on TCRdb alone, since no DNA is present to check it. TRBV23-1 is filed as an ORF, its function uncertain. The CDR3 has 15 residues. The CDR3 region is CASSQSEDQGQGKFF.

V gene TRBV7-8 combines with J gene TRBJ2-1; TCRdb outputs TRBD1, but without DNA this stays unchecked. The CDR3 has 11 amino acids. CDR1 is SGHVS, CDR2 FQNEAQ, per germline. The CDR3 region is CAGGQYNEQFF.

This rearrangement joins TRBV4-1 to TRBJ2-7. This CDR3 has 11 amino acids. CDR1 is MGHRA and CDR2 is YSYEKL in the germline V gene. The chain's CDR3 is CASNLDYEQYF.

This chain uses TRBV20-1 with TRBJ1-1; TCRdb lists TRBD1, though no DNA is available to test this call. Looked up from germline, CDR1 is DFQATT and CDR2 is SNEGSKA (reference sequence). The CDR3 is 14 amino acids. The CDR3 here is CSARGYGQNTEAFF.

CDR3 amino acids: CSARRYFGVSGSSYNEQFF. The chain is built from TRBV20-1 and TRBJ2-1; absent DNA, TCRdb's TRBD2 call cannot be checked. CDR1 and CDR2 (germline): DFQATT, SNEGSKA (reference sequence). The CDR3 contains 19 residues.

The gene calls are TRBV9 and TRBJ1-2. CDR1 is SGDLS and CDR2 is YYNGEE in the germline V gene. The CDR3 has 13 residues. The chain's CDR3 is CASSSTAGYGYTF.

The V call is TRBV4-1, the J call TRBJ2-5; TCRdb's D gene call, TRBD2, goes unchecked for lack of DNA. Per the germline V gene, CDR1 is MGHRA and CDR2 is YSYEKL. The CDR3 totals 15 residues. The CDR3 protein is CASSQGLAGVETQYF.

The V and J genes are TRBV29-1 and TRBJ1-2; TCRdb proposes TRBD1, but this gene call is untestable without DNA. The length of the CDR3 is 13 residues. Germline V gene lookup returns CDR1 SQVTM and CDR2 ANQGSEA. This CDR3 reads CSVEKAGGDGYTF.

V gene TRBV6-1 combines with J gene TRBJ2-7; with no DNA, the TCRdb D assignment of TRBD1 cannot be verified. This CDR3 spans 14 amino acids. Per the germline V gene, CDR1 is MNHNS and CDR2 is SASEGT. This CDR3 reads CASSEAHRAYEQYF.

CDR3 loop: CASHSHQPQHF. This sequence joins TRBV5-1 and TRBJ1-5. The CDR3 consists of 11 residues. Germline V CDR1 and CDR2: SGHRS, YFSETQ. Full variable domain (rest looked up from reference TRBV5-1 and TRBJ1-5): KAGVTQTPRYLIKTRGQQVTLSCSPISGHRSVSWYQQTPGQGLQFLFEYFSETQRNKGNFPGRFSGRQFSNSRSEMNVSTLELGDSALYLCASHSHQPQHFGDGTRLSIL.

This chain uses TRBV28 with TRBJ1-1; as DNA is missing, the TRBD1 call by TCRdb cannot be tested. This CDR3 is 14 amino acids long. The germline CDR1 and CDR2 sequences are MDHEN and SYDVKM. The CDR3 protein is CASSSEDRVLLAFF. The full variable domain, in which reference TRBV28 and TRBJ1-1 provide the parts outside the CDR3, is DVKVTQSSRYLVKRTGEKVFLECVQDMDHENMFWYRQDPGLGLRLIYFSYDVKMKEKGDIPEGYSVSREKKERFSLILESASTNQTSMYLCASSSEDRVLLAFFGQGTRLTVV.

This chain joins TRBV28 and TRBJ2-7; TCRdb names TRBD2, which stays unverified in the absence of DNA. Germline V gene sequence: CDR1 MDHEN, CDR2 SYDVKM. This CDR3 is 16 amino acids long. This CDR3 reads CASSFLGTSGIHEQYF.

This rearrangement joins TRBV7-9 to TRBJ1-1; TCRdb selects TRBD1, and the lack of DNA leaves this call unchecked. CDR1 and CDR2 from the germline V gene are SEHNR and FQNEAQ (reference sequence). CDR3 size: 15 residues. The CDR3 here is CASSLRDRDDTEAFF.

The rearrangement links TRBV12-3 or TRBV12-4 to TRBJ1-1. This CDR3 has 13 residues. The CDR3: CASSFERATEAFF.

The chain links TRBV2 to TRBJ2-3; without DNA, the TCRdb call of TRBD2 cannot be checked. The CDR3 covers 17 residues. Germline V gives CDR1 SNHLY, CDR2 FYNNEI. The CDR3 is CASRVTSGAHPTDTQYF. The entire variable domain, with the rest obtained from reference TRBV2 and TRBJ2-3, is as follows: EPEVTQTPSHQVTQMGQEVILRCVPISNHLYFYWYRQILGQKVEFLVSFYNNEISEKSEIFDDQFSVERPDGSNFTLKIRSTKLEDSAMYFCASRVTSGAHPTDTQYFGPGTRLTVL.

The V and J genes are TRBV13 and TRBJ2-7; TCRdb reports TRBD2, a call that lacks DNA to check it against. CDR1 and CDR2 (germline): PRHDT, FYEKMQ (reference sequence). The CDR3 totals 15 residues. This CDR3 is CASSLGSSGIYEQYF. The complete variable domain, with remaining parts taken from reference TRBV13 and TRBJ2-7, reads AAGVIQSPRHLIKEKRETATLKCYPIPRHDTVYWYQQGPGQDPQFLISFYEKMQSDKGSIPDRFSAQQFSDYHSELNMSSLELGDSALYFCASSLGSSGIYEQYFGPGTRLTVT.

CDR3 sequence reads: CSVDPGPPQETQYF. This chain connects TRBV29-1 to TRBJ2-5; no DNA is available, so the TRBD1 call from TCRdb remains unchecked. The CDR3 extends over 14 amino acids. Germline-derived CDR1 and CDR2 are SQVTM and ANQGSEA.

The V call is TRBV23-1, the J call TRBJ1-5; lacking DNA, the TRBD1 call made by TCRdb goes unchecked. TRBV23-1 is identified as an open reading frame with a role that is uncertain. The length of the CDR3 is 17 residues. CDR3 amino acids: CASSSPSWTGRDQPQHF.

The chain carries TRBV2 and TRBJ1-2; the TCRdb D gene call, TRBD1, has no DNA to confirm it. The CDR3 contains 15 residues. Looked up from germline, CDR1 is SNHLY and CDR2 is FYNNEI. CDR3 sequence reads: CASNPSLFWNYGYTF.

The rearrangement links TRBV7-9 to TRBJ2-1; TCRdb selects TRBD2, and the lack of DNA leaves this call unchecked. The CDR3 sequence is 15 residues long. The germline V gene has CDR1 SEHNR and CDR2 FQNEAQ (reference sequence). CDR3 region: CASSLRTSADNEQFF.

The chain employs TRBV14 and TRBJ2-7. CDR3 length: 11 amino acids. Germline assignment: CDR1 SGHDN and CDR2 FVKESK. The CDR3 loop reads CASTHGGEQYF.